Listed below are T cell receptor beta chains from one sample, sequenced in a study of T cell repertoires in cytomegalovirus infection. TCRdb re-derived calls from the reads in MiXCR, one entry per CDR3 protein. The sample records 700,000 to 900,000 distinct CDR3 sequences, under 35% being singletons. What these receptors recognize is not known. Sample: cultured CD8+ T cells from PBMCs, taken from culture after CMV antigen stimulation. The receptors were gathered from a human donor in good health (CMV status not recorded). Some clones in this sample may be carry-over from other donors' samples. CDR3s include the opening cysteine and the closing phenylalanine or tryptophan. D genes are given only for firm matches. Clone sizes are given selectively: once, few, many, or a class where the clone is expanded.

clone_size	d_call	v_call	j_call	cdr3_nt	cdr3_aa
.	.	TRBV20-1	TRBJ1-2	TGCAGTGTTTTCGGGAATGGCTACACCTTC	CSVFGNGYTF
few	.	TRBV12-3/TRBV12-4	TRBJ1-5	TGTGCCAGCAGTTTAGGAGCTTACAATCAGCCCCAGCATTTT	CASSLGAYNQPQHF
few	TRBD2	TRBV7-6	TRBJ2-1	TGTGCCAGCAGTCTACCCCGGGACTACCTAACGTGGAATGAGCAGTTCTTC	CASSLPRDYLTWNEQFF
many	.	TRBV7-6	TRBJ1-5	TGTGCCAGCAGCTTTTCCGATCAGCCCCAGCATTTT	CASSFSDQPQHF
.	.	TRBV27	TRBJ1-2	TGTGCCAGCAAGCCCCCGGGGCTAAATGGCTACACCTTC	CASKPPGLNGYTF
.	.	TRBV10-3	TRBJ2-2	TGTGCCATCACCGAACCGACAGCGGCGAACACCGGGGAGCTGTTTTTT	CAITEPTAANTGELFF
.	.	TRBV10-3	TRBJ1-1	TGTGCCATCACCCCTGGACAGCAAATGTTGAACACTGAAGCTTTCTTT	CAITPGQQMLNTEAFF
.	.	TRBV7-9	TRBJ2-7	TGTGCCAGCAGCCACCGGGACCTAGCCTACGAGCAGTACTTC	CASSHRDLAYEQYF
many	.	TRBV28	TRBJ2-3	TGTGCCAGCAGTTTTCTAATAGGCGTGAGCACAGATACGCAGTATTTT	CASSFLIGVSTDTQYF
few	.	TRBV2	TRBJ1-2	TGTGCCAGCAGTGCTCAGGATATGGGAGGCTACACCTTC	CASSAQDMGGYTF
few	.	TRBV2	TRBJ2-5	TGTGCCAGCACGTTGAGAGGAAACGAGATCCAGTACTTC	CASTLRGNEIQYF
.	TRBD1	TRBV19	TRBJ1-2	TGTGCCAGCGGAAAGAACCAGGGGGCAAGTGGCTACACCTTC	CASGKNQGASGYTF
.	TRBD2	TRBV10-3	TRBJ2-3	TGTGCCATCAGTGATTTCGACAGGGAAGCTCCTAGCGGGGGCGCAGATACGCAGTATTTT	CAISDFDREAPSGGADTQYF
.	.	TRBV19	TRBJ2-1	TGTGCCAGTAGTACCCAGTCCAGTTACAATGAGCAGTTCTTC	CASSTQSSYNEQFF
.	.	TRBV19	TRBJ2-3	TGTGCCAGTAGTATAGTAAGAGCCCACTTGGATACGCAGTATTTT	CASSIVRAHLDTQYF
many	TRBD1	TRBV7-2	TRBJ2-1	TGTGCCAGCAGCTATGACAGGGCTACCTACAATGAGCAGTTCTTC	CASSYDRATYNEQFF
many	TRBD1	TRBV6-1	TRBJ2-2	TGTGCCAGCAGGCAAGGGACAGGGAACACCGGGGAGCTGTTTTTT	CASRQGTGNTGELFF
.	.	TRBV24-1	TRBJ1-4	TGTGCCACCAGTGATGTTCAGGGGACTGCGGACGGTGAAAAACTGTTTTTT	CATSDVQGTADGEKLFF
few	.	TRBV19	TRBJ1-4	TGTGCCAGTACCGATATTCGGACAGACTTCCTCTCAACTAATGAAAAACTGTTTTTT	CASTDIRTDFLSTNEKLFF
.	.	TRBV27	TRBJ2-2	TGTGCCAGCAGTCGTGGGGGCCGGACCGGGGAGCTGTTTTTT	CASSRGGRTGELFF
few	.	TRBV12-3/TRBV12-4	TRBJ2-5	TGTGCCAGCAGGAGGGCAGGGGAGACCCAGTACTTC	CASRRAGETQYF
many	.	TRBV7-6	TRBJ2-7	TGTGCCAGCAAACGGGAAACAGTCGCCGGAGAGCAGTACTTC	CASKRETVAGEQYF
few	TRBD2	TRBV27	TRBJ2-1	TGTGCGAGCGGGGCGACACTGTACAATGAGCAGTTCTTC	CASGATLYNEQFF
.	.	TRBV13	TRBJ2-4	TGTGCCAGCAGCTTAAGTGGGTCGGGGGCCGCCAAAAACATTCAGTACTTC	CASSLSGSGAAKNIQYF
few	.	TRBV7-2	TRBJ2-3	TGTGCCAGCAGCCGGGACAAGACCACAGATACGCAGTATTTT	CASSRDKTTDTQYF
many	TRBD2	TRBV18	TRBJ2-5	TGTGCCAGCTCACCCTACCTAGCGGGGATTCAAGAGACCCAGTACTTC	CASSPYLAGIQETQYF
.	.	TRBV4-1	TRBJ2-5	TGCGCCAGCAGCCAAGAACCTAGACAAGGAGAGACCCAGTACTTC	CASSQEPRQGETQYF
few	.	TRBV27	TRBJ2-3	TGTGCCAGCAGTTTACTTGGCAGGGTGGATACGCAGTATTTT	CASSLLGRVDTQYF
few	.	TRBV6-2/TRBV6-3	TRBJ2-1	TGTGCTGTAGGACTCAATGAGCAGTTCTTC	CAVGLNEQFF
.	.	TRBV2	TRBJ1-6	TGTGCCAGCAGTAGGGTCTCCTATAATTCACCCCTCCACTTT	CASSRVSYNSPLHF
.	.	TRBV5-1	TRBJ1-1	TGCGCCAGCAGCCAGATGACAGGGAACACTGAAGCTTTCTTT	CASSQMTGNTEAFF
once	.	TRBV5-8	TRBJ1-2	TGTGCCAGCAGCAAGGAGGGAGGAAGGTGGTATGGCTACACCTTC	CASSKEGGRWYGYTF
many	.	TRBV12-3/TRBV12-4	TRBJ1-5	TGTGCCAGCAGGGGAGCCTGGGGCAATCAGCCCCAGCATTTT	CASRGAWGNQPQHF
few	TRBD1	TRBV7-9	TRBJ1-1	TGTGCCAGCAGCTCGGACAGGGAAGAAGAAGCTTTCTTT	CASSSDREEEAFF
few	TRBD2	TRBV7-9	TRBJ2-3	TGTGCCAGCAGCTCCCAGAGCGGGGGACCCCCGGATACGCAGTATTTT	CASSSQSGGPPDTQYF
.	.	TRBV11-2	TRBJ1-5	TGTGCCAGCAGCTTAGACCGGCACAGCAATCAGCCCCAGCATTTT	CASSLDRHSNQPQHF
.	.	TRBV20-1	TRBJ1-1	TGCAGTGCTAGGGTGGGGATGTACACTGAAGCTTTCTTT	CSARVGMYTEAFF
.	TRBD1	TRBV6-5	TRBJ2-5	TGTGCCAGCAGTTACTCGGGTTACAGGGGGCGGGAGACCCAGTACTTC	CASSYSGYRGRETQYF
many	.	TRBV19	TRBJ1-2	TGTGCCAGTAGGAATACAGAAGACTATGGCTACACCTTC	CASRNTEDYGYTF
.	TRBD1	TRBV7-9	TRBJ1-1	TGTGCCAGCAGCACGACAGGGGTTGGGACTGAAGCTTTCTTT	CASSTTGVGTEAFF
.	.	TRBV7-9	TRBJ2-3	TGTGCCAGCAGCCCTCCGGGACTCAGCACAGATACGCAGTATTTT	CASSPPGLSTDTQYF
.	.	TRBV6-5	TRBJ2-5	TGTGCCAGCAGTGACTCGATTGGAGCGCCGAGGGGGGGGCGTGAGACCCAGTACTTC	CASSDSIGAPRGGRETQYF
few	.	TRBV12-3/TRBV12-4	TRBJ2-2	TGTGCCAGCAGTTTAATCAGGGAGCTGTTTTTT	CASSLIRELFF
.	.	TRBV4-1	TRBJ1-5	TGCGCCAGCAGCCAAAATTTGGCGAGCAATCAGCCCCAGCATTTT	CASSQNLASNQPQHF
many	.	TRBV7-2	TRBJ1-4	TGTGCCAGCAGCTTAGAGGAATCGACTAATGAAAAACTGTTTTTT	CASSLEESTNEKLFF